This is a list of T cell receptor beta chains from one sample in a study of blood T cell repertoires in COVID-19. Using immunoSEQ multiplex PCR, the repertoire was profiled, and TCRdb retains in-frame clones only, with some absent. The profile shows about 330,000 clones, approximately 90% of them singletons. Material: peripheral blood. The origin of the receptors is a woman in her 50s with active or convalescent COVID-19. Both conserved end residues are part of each CDR3. The D gene is left open where the match is weak.

D gene: TRBD1; V gene: TRBV19; J gene: TRBJ2-7; CDR3 DNA: TGTGCCAGTAGTATAACCGGGACAGGTCTATCCTACGAGCAGTACTTC; CDR3 protein: CASSITGTGLSYEQYF
D gene: TRBD2; V gene: TRBV6-2/TRBV6-3; J gene: TRBJ2-1; CDR3 DNA: TGTGCCAGCAGCCCGAATCTAGCGGGGTCAGGCAATGAGCAGTTCTTC; CDR3 protein: CASSPNLAGSGNEQFF
D gene: NA; V gene: TRBV28; J gene: TRBJ2-7; CDR3 DNA: TGTGCCAGCAGTTTATTCAGGGCTCAGACCTACGAGCAGTACTTC; CDR3 protein: CASSLFRAQTYEQYF
D gene: NA; V gene: TRBV5-6; J gene: TRBJ1-2; CDR3 DNA: TGTGCCAGCAGCGGACTGCTCCCTATAGGCTACACCTTC; CDR3 protein: CASSGLLPIGYTF
D gene: TRBD2; V gene: TRBV2; J gene: TRBJ2-5; CDR3 DNA: TGTGCCAGCCCCGGTCTAGCGGACCAAGAGACCCAGTACTTC; CDR3 protein: CASPGLADQETQYF
D gene: NA; V gene: TRBV28; J gene: TRBJ2-7; CDR3 DNA: TGTGCCAGCAGCCGGGAGTTAGCCTACGAGCAGTACTTC; CDR3 protein: CASSRELAYEQYF
D gene: NA; V gene: TRBV28; J gene: TRBJ1-6; CDR3 DNA: TGTGCCAGCCAAGTGTTGGGGCCCTCGATAGATAATTCACCCCTCCACTTT; CDR3 protein: CASQVLGPSIDNSPLHF
D gene: TRBD2; V gene: TRBV15; J gene: TRBJ2-5; CDR3 DNA: TGTGCCACGGTACTAGCGGGAGCAGAGACCCAGTACTTC; CDR3 protein: CATVLAGAETQYF
D gene: NA; V gene: TRBV6-2/TRBV6-3; J gene: TRBJ2-1; CDR3 DNA: TGTGCCAGCAGCCTATATCGCAATGAGCAGTTCTTC; CDR3 protein: CASSLYRNEQFF
D gene: TRBD1; V gene: TRBV5-6; J gene: TRBJ2-7; CDR3 DNA: TGTGCCAGCAGCGGCCAACAGGGGTTCTCCTACGAGCAGTACTTC; CDR3 protein: CASSGQQGFSYEQYF
D gene: TRBD1; V gene: TRBV7-9; J gene: TRBJ1-1; CDR3 DNA: TGTGCCAGCAGCCCCTCCGGGACAGGGGGCCGGAACACTGAAGCTTTCTTT; CDR3 protein: CASSPSGTGGRNTEAFF
D gene: TRBD1; V gene: TRBV9; J gene: TRBJ2-3; CDR3 DNA: TGTGCCAGCAGCGTACTAGGGGGCCCCATCACAGATACGCAGTATTTT; CDR3 protein: CASSVLGGPITDTQYF
D gene: TRBD1; V gene: TRBV5-1; J gene: TRBJ1-1; CDR3 DNA: TGCGCCAGCAGCGCTGCAGGGGGGCAGAACACTGAAGCTTTCTTT; CDR3 protein: CASSAAGGQNTEAFF
D gene: NA; V gene: TRBV7-2; J gene: TRBJ1-2; CDR3 DNA: TGTGCCAGCAGCGCCGACAGACTGAACTATGGCTACACCTTC; CDR3 protein: CASSADRLNYGYTF
D gene: NA; V gene: TRBV10-3; J gene: TRBJ1-1; CDR3 DNA: TGTGCCATCAGCTCAGGGGCCGCTGAAGCTTTCTTT; CDR3 protein: CAISSGAAEAFF
D gene: TRBD2; V gene: TRBV5-5; J gene: TRBJ2-2; CDR3 DNA: TGTGCCAGCAGCCCGGGCGGGGGGCTGGTCAACACCGGGGAGCTGTTTTTT; CDR3 protein: CASSPGGGLVNTGELFF
D gene: TRBD1; V gene: TRBV9; J gene: TRBJ1-1; CDR3 DNA: TGTGCCAGCAGCGTCAGGACAGGGGTTAATGAAGCTTTCTTT; CDR3 protein: CASSVRTGVNEAFF
D gene: NA; V gene: TRBV18; J gene: TRBJ2-5; CDR3 DNA: TGTGCCAGCTCACCCAGTCTGGCCCTTCAAGAGACCCAGTACTTC; CDR3 protein: CASSPSLALQETQYF
D gene: NA; V gene: TRBV30; J gene: TRBJ2-1; CDR3 DNA: TGTGCCTGGAGTTATTCGGACAATGAGCAGTTCTTC; CDR3 protein: CAWSYSDNEQFF
D gene: NA; V gene: TRBV5-1; J gene: TRBJ1-6; CDR3 DNA: TGCGCCAGCAGCTTGGGGCAGGGTCGTAATTCACCCCTCCACTTT; CDR3 protein: CASSLGQGRNSPLHF